The following is a T cell receptor (beta chain) sequence with its context. Profiling relied on immunoSEQ multiplex PCR, and the TCRdb table lists in-frame clones only, not all of them. The sample lists 200,000 to 300,000 clones; approximately 85% were seen once. This CDR3 is built from 13 residues. Deletions cut 3 bases from V and 3 bases from J, with 5 bases between. Germline CDR1 and CDR2: LGHDT and YNNKEL (reference sequence). This sample was taken from a study of blood T cell repertoires in COVID-19. Study summary: COVID-19 samples, acute and convalescent, were from the United States, Italy and Spain. The cDNA or gDNA used as material had been derived from T cells, B-cell-depleted T cells, or PBMCs.

Sequenced: peripheral blood. V gene TRBV3-1 (or the pseudogene TRBV3-2) combines with J gene TRBJ2-2; no reliable D call. The origin of this receptor is a woman in her seventies with acute or convalescent COVID-19. The CDR3: CASSHEDTGELFF. The CDR3 nucleotides read TGTGCCAGCAGCCATGAGGACACCGGGGAGCTGTTTTTT.